Following are 17 T cell receptor beta chains from one sample sequenced in a study of blood T cell repertoires in COVID-19. TCRdb's copy holds only in-frame clones and misses some; the assay was immunoSEQ multiplex PCR. The data contain 55,000 to 85,000 clones, about 80% of them singletons. The sample was peripheral blood. The receptors here all came from a woman in her sixties or seventies with acute or convalescent COVID-19.

The rearrangement links TRBV6-2 or TRBV6-3 to TRBJ1-1, with D unresolved. Looked up from germline, CDR1 is MNHEY and CDR2 is SVGEGT. This CDR3 contains 14 residues. V lost 2 bases and J 0 bases, leaving 7 bases between the germline ends. CDR3 DNA sequence: TGTGCCAGCAGTTACGGAGTCCTGAACACTGAAGCTTTCTTT. Translated: CASSYGVLNTEAFF.

The chain employs TRBV3-1 (or the pseudogene TRBV3-2) and TRBJ2-7; 7 positions agree with TRBD1. CDR3 length: 13 residues. The V gene end was trimmed by 2 bases and the J gene end by 10 bases; junction bases not matched to a gene: 8. In germline, CDR1 is LGHDT, CDR2 YNNKEL (reference sequence). CDR3 bases: TGTGCCAGCAGCCAAACCCAGCAGGGGGTACAGTACTTC. Protein product: CASSQTQQGVQYF.

This rearrangement joins TRBV3-1 (or the pseudogene TRBV3-2) to TRBJ2-1; D not certain. V was pared by 2 bases and J by 8 bases, with 4 bases between. This CDR3 is built from 11 residues. The germline gives CDR1 LGHDT, CDR2 YNNKEL (reference sequence). CDR3: CASSQIDEQFF. In nucleotides, the CDR3 is TGTGCCAGCAGCCAAATCGATGAGCAGTTCTTC.

The V gene is TRBV6-1, the J gene TRBJ1-5, with D perhaps TRBD1 (6 bases). The CDR3 is 14 amino acids. Germline V gene lookup returns CDR1 MNHNS and CDR2 SASEGT. V was trimmed by 2 bases and J by 4 bases, leaving 9 bases between them. CDR3 nucleotides: TGTGCCAGCAGTGAACAGGGGCCAAATCAGCCCCAGCATTTT. This encodes CASSEQGPNQPQHF.

The rearrangement links TRBV7-9 to TRBJ2-2; TRBD1 is a possible D gene (5 bases). This CDR3 spans 15 amino acids. Trimming cost V 1 base and J 4 bases, with 10 bases left between them. Looked up from germline, CDR1 is SEHNR and CDR2 is FQNEAQ (reference sequence). CDR3 in amino acids: CASSLGQGVTGELFF. In DNA form, the CDR3 reads TGTGCCAGCAGCTTAGGGCAGGGTGTCACCGGGGAGCTGTTTTTT.

This clone was found a few times. This rearrangement joins TRBV5-1 to TRBJ2-1; 8 nucleotides match TRBD2. Trimming cost V 10 bases and J 0 bases; bases outside gene matches: 3. CDR3 size: 13 residues. Germline V lookup: CDR1 SGHRS, CDR2 YFSETQ. CDR3 sequence: CASGGASYNEQFF. DNA for the CDR3: TGCGCCTCCGGGGGGGCCTCCTACAATGAGCAGTTCTTC.

The rearrangement links TRBV5-1 to TRBJ2-5, with D possibly matching TRBD1 (7 bases). Germline V gene sequence: CDR1 SGHRS, CDR2 YFSETQ. The length of the CDR3 is 15 residues. The V end lost 4 bases, the J end lost 5 bases, and 18 bases lay between the germline ends. The CDR3 sequence is CASSDAGQRGETQYF. CDR3 DNA: TGCGCCAGCAGCGATGCGGGACAGAGGGGTGAGACCCAGTACTTC.

The rearrangement links TRBV7-6 to TRBJ2-3; D uncertain. The CDR3 runs to 15 residues. Trimming took 5 bases from V and 2 from J, leaving 14 bases between them. Looked up from germline, CDR1 is SGHVS and CDR2 is FNYEAQ. The CDR3, as DNA: TGTGCCAGCAGCCAGACTGGCCCTCCCACAGATACGCAGTATTTT. It is translated as CASSQTGPPTDTQYF.

The V and J genes are TRBV7-2 and TRBJ1-5, with D possibly being TRBD1 (5 bases). V shed 1 base and J shed 6 bases, with 19 bases lying between them. Looked up from germline, CDR1 is SGHTA and CDR2 is FQGNSA. The CDR3 consists of 17 residues. This chain's CDR3 is CASSLGWLQGGSQPQHF. Written as DNA, the CDR3 is TGTGCCAGCAGCTTAGGCTGGCTGCAGGGAGGGAGTCAGCCCCAGCATTTT.

The chain joins TRBV7-2 to TRBJ2-7; 11 nucleotides align to TRBD2. CDR3 length: 15 amino acids. Germline CDR1 is SGHTA and CDR2 is FQGNSA. V shed 5 bases and J 1 base; nucleotides not matched to a gene: 4. In DNA, the CDR3 is TGTGCCAGCAGCGTGACTAGCGGGATATCCTACGAGCAGTACTTC. It yields the protein CASSVTSGISYEQYF.

The chain is built from TRBV3-1 (or the pseudogene TRBV3-2) and TRBJ2-3; 7 bases are a match to TRBD2. CDR1 is LGHDT and CDR2 is YNNKEL in the germline V gene (reference sequence). This CDR3 comprises 15 residues. Trimming took 3 bases from V and 8 from J; bases not matched to a gene: 11. The CDR3 DNA sequence: TGTGCCAGCAGCCAGAGCGGGACTCCCCAGGGTACGCAGTATTTT. Its translation is CASSQSGTPQGTQYF.

This clone was counted once. The CDR3 here is CSVTPGQGSREQYF. The CDR3, as DNA: TGCAGCGTTACTCCGGGACAGGGTTCGAGGGAGCAGTACTTC. The gene calls are TRBV29-1 and TRBJ2-7; TRBD1 aligns across 9 bases. Germline loops: CDR1 SQVTM, CDR2 ANQGSEA. This CDR3 spans 14 amino acids. After removal of 5 bases from V and 7 bases from J, the junction contained 12 bases not matched to a gene.

The J gene is TRBJ2-3, the V gene TRBV5-1, with D maybe TRBD2 (5 bases). This CDR3 is built from 14 residues. Germline CDR1 SGHRS, CDR2 YFSETQ. The V end was cut by 3 bases, the J end by 4 bases, with 12 bases between. The CDR3 is CASSSRGSADTQYF. CDR3 bases: TGCGCCAGCAGCTCTCGGGGTAGCGCAGATACGCAGTATTTT.

The chain employs TRBV18 and TRBJ2-2; 9 bases map to TRBD2. The CDR3 runs 17 residues. Trimming cost V 3 bases and J 6 bases; bases outside gene matches: 11. Germline CDR1 KGHSH, CDR2 LQKENI. The CDR3 bases are TGTGCCAGCTCACCTTCTGGGGGACTAGCCTTGGCCGGGGAGCTGTTTTTT. It specifies CASSPSGGLALAGELFF. Variable domain in full (rest from reference TRBV18 and TRBJ2-2): NAGVMQNPRHLVRRRGQEARLRCSPMKGHSHVYWYRQLPEEGLKFMVYLQKENIIDESGMPKERFSAEFPKEGPSILRIQQVVRGDSAAYFCASSPSGGLALAGELFFGEGSRLTVL.

This clone was picked up one time. The genes are TRBV6-4 and TRBJ1-1; D is perhaps TRBD1 (5 bases). In germline, CDR1 is MRHNA, CDR2 SNTAGT. This CDR3 spans 13 amino acids. V shed 6 bases and J shed 1 base, with 9 bases lying between them. The CDR3 DNA sequence: TGTGCCAGCAGCGTTGGACAGAACACTGAAGCTTTCTTT. It specifies CASSVGQNTEAFF.

V and J are TRBV2 and TRBJ2-7; possible D gene TRBD2, 5 bases. This CDR3 is 14 amino acids long. In germline, CDR1 is SNHLY, CDR2 FYNNEI. V was shortened by 5 bases and J by 3 bases, with 14 bases between the two germline ends. CDR3 region: CASSPRTGNYEQYF. Written as DNA, the CDR3 is TGTGCCAGCAGTCCCCGGACGGGAAACTACGAGCAGTACTTC.

The V and J genes are TRBV7-8 and TRBJ2-5; 8 bases match TRBD2. The CDR3 consists of 16 residues. Trimming took 7 bases from V and 4 from J; bases not matched to a gene: 14. The germline gives CDR1 SGHVS, CDR2 FQNEAQ. This CDR3 reads CASTLPVAGGPETQYF. In nucleotides, the CDR3 is TGTGCCAGCACACTACCGGTCGCGGGAGGCCCAGAGACCCAGTACTTC.